This T cell receptor (beta chain) stems from a study of T cell changes during pregnancy in multiple sclerosis. There are 12 residues in the CDR3. CDR1 is SQVTM and CDR2 is ANQGSEA in the germline V gene. V shed 7 bases, J shed 2 bases, and the junction held 2 bases outside the gene matches. Sequencing used immunoSEQ multiplex PCR; TCRdb keeps in-frame clones, though not all of them. Of around 100,000 clones in the sample, approximately 94% were seen once. This chain uses TRBV29-1 with TRBJ1-2; 9 positions agree with TRBD1. The sequencing used peripheral blood, collected before pregnancy. The clonotype comes from a female donor with multiple sclerosis, enrolled in a pregnancy study. The CDR3: CSAGTGNYGYTF. The CDR3 region has the DNA TGCAGCGCCGGGACAGGGAACTATGGCTACACCTTC.